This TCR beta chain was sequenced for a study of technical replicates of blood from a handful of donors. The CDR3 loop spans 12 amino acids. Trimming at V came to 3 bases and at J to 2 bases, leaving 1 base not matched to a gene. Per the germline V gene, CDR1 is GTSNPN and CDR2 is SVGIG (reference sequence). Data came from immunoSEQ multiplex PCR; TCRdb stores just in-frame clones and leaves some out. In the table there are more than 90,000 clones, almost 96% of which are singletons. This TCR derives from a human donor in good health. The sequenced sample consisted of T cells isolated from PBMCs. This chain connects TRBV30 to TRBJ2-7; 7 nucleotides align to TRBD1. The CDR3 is CAWSGQAYEQYF. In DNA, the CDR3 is TGTGCCTGGAGCGGACAGGCCTACGAGCAGTACTTC.